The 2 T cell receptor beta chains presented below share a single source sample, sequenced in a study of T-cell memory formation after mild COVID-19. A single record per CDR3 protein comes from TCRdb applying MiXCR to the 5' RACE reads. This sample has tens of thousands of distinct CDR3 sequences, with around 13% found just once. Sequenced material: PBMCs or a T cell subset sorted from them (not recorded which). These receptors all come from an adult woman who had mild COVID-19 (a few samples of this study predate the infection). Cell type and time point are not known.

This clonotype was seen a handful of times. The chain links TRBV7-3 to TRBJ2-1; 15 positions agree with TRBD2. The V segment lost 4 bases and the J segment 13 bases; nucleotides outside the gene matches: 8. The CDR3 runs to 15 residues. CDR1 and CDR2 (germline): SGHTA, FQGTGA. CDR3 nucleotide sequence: TGTGCCAGCAGCTATTCGGGACTAGCGGGAGGAGGTCAGTTCTTC. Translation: CASSYSGLAGGGQFF.

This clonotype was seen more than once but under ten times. This CDR3 reads CASSLGTSGSQQYF. In nucleotides, the CDR3 is TGTGCCAGCAGCTTAGGGACTAGCGGGAGCCAGCAGTACTTC. The chain employs TRBV7-2 and TRBJ2-7; the match to TRBD2 covers 13 bases. V lost 1 base, J lost 8 bases, and 2 bases stayed unmatched. Germline V gives CDR1 SGHTA, CDR2 FQGNSA. The length of the CDR3 is 14 residues.